Included here is one T cell receptor beta chain sequence, with context. Its recognized antigen is unknown. The record originates from a study of monozygotic twins with inflammatory bowel disease (dated 2019 in TCRdb). Regarding the research as a whole: In total, roughly 30 monozygotic twin pairs made up the full study: 19 Danish pairs, all IBD-discordant, plus nine German pairs, of which four were IBD-concordant and five were IBD-discordant. The search for disease-associated traits relied mainly on comparing, within discordant pairs, IBD patients with their genetically identical healthy co-twins. Each individual had, on average, about 151 000 unique TCRalpha sequences and 181 000 unique TCRbeta sequences available for analysis.

An approximately 2.6 ml peripheral blood sample was drawn into PAXgene tubes per donor and stored at -80°C. Without any T cell sorting, total RNA was extracted from whole blood using the PAXgene blood miRNA kit on an automated QIAcube. Peripheral blood from monozygotic twin pairs who were concordant or discordant for inflammatory bowel disease underwent deep TCRalpha and TCRbeta repertoire profiling using unique molecular barcoding. Smoking habits were recorded for all twin pairs, with individuals classified as current, former or never smokers. Broad study findings and their caveats: Repertoire similarity did not differ between concordant and discordant twins, which could be due to limited statistical power. The results gave no support for a single strong signal or clonotype linked to IBD. Distinction between different T cell subtypes could not be achieved in the analysis. Because patients were on differing immunosuppressive treatments, the repertoires may have picked up extra background noise and inter-individual variability. A decrease in TCRbeta repertoire diversity, as measured by inverse Simpson index, was observed in IBD patients compared with their healthy co-twins. Fewer clonotypes were shared with other individuals by IBD patients than by healthy twins, most markedly in patients showing signs of disease activity.

Receptor amplification or capture employed 5' RACE. The input for every TCR library was 3,500 to 4,000 ng of total RNA. For each sample, cDNA synthesis with SMARTScribe reverse transcriptase was split into eight separate reactions. During cDNA synthesis, template switching was used to introduce unique molecular identifiers that contained a 6-nucleotide sample barcode. TCRalpha and TCRbeta cDNA was amplified in two nested PCRs of approximately 16 and 10 cycles, and bead purification was carried out after each PCR. Before amplification, the cDNA was treated with uracil DNA-glycosylase and purified using the QIAquick PCR purification kit. The second PCR added Illumina TruSeq-compatible adapters along with sample-specific barcodes. Library quality and concentration were assessed using TapeStation and Qubit, and about 5 ng of each library was pooled. The pooled libraries were sequenced with 2 x 100 bp reads and custom sequencing primers on an Illumina HiSeq2500 single-index Rapid Run. The published analysis was carried out like this. MiGEC version 1.2.6 was used for UMI-based consensus assembly to correct PCR and sequencing errors. MiXCR version 2.1.1 handled V(D)J alignment, clonotype assembly and CDR3 extraction. To normalise gene usage, clonotype sharing and MAIT/NKT TCR abundance, the analysis used the top 1000, 10 000 and 20 000 clonotypes per sample. After downsampling to 27 000 UMIs, diversity was calculated as the inverse Simpson index using the vegan R package. Paired Mann-Whitney U tests on discordant twin pairs were used, with Benjamini-Hochberg multiple-testing correction. The reads were reprocessed in TCRdb, with one entry per CDR3 protein sequence and no accompanying DNA. The V and J calls were not made by the authors but by TCRdb's processing. The sample table includes around 230,000 distinct CDR3 sequences. The ten largest make up roughly 1.7% of the sample.

The CDR3, cysteine through phenylalanine, is 16 amino acids long. The protein alone is recorded here. As encoded in the germline V gene, CDR1 is ENHRY while CDR2 is SYGVKD. The sequenced material came from blood. The rearranged segments are TRBV10-3 and TRBJ2-3; the TRBD2 assignment by TCRdb is unverifiable without DNA. This sequence was found in a human donor with ulcerative colitis or Crohn's disease, or a healthy co-twin of an affected twin (not recorded which). The CDR3 is CAISPLSGLLRGTQYF.